The following is a T cell receptor (beta chain) sequence with its context. As yet, its antigen is unknown. The data are from a study of post-analysis software for immune sequencing data. Overall study context: Multiple sclerosis in the patients followed relapsing-remitting, secondary progressive and progressive-relapsing courses.

There are 14 residues in the CDR3. Points from the study as a whole: With F measure, samples from one preparation batch clustered together strongly. Controls significantly exceeded multiple sclerosis patients in normalized Chao1 diversity. TRBV segments more frequent in patients than in controls numbered roughly 5 and included TRBV5-6, TRBV5-1 and TRBV20-1.

Unique molecular identifiers were built into the TCR beta cDNA libraries. Some 500,000 cDNA molecules were obtained per 1 to 10 million input T cells. MiXCR, run by TCRdb on the PCR reads, gives a single entry per CDR3 protein. The data show fewer than 700,000 distinct CDR3 sequences, about 40% seen once. V and J are TRBV12-3 or TRBV12-4 and TRBJ2-4, with D maybe TRBD1 (6 bases). The J call could be wrong; TRBJ2-7 is a better fit for the DNA end. Source material: blood. The origin of this receptor is a girl aged 10 to 17 with multiple sclerosis. For the CDR3, the DNA is TGTGCCAGCAGTCCGACAGGATCCTACTACGAGCAGTACTTC. This encodes CASSPTGSYYEQYF.